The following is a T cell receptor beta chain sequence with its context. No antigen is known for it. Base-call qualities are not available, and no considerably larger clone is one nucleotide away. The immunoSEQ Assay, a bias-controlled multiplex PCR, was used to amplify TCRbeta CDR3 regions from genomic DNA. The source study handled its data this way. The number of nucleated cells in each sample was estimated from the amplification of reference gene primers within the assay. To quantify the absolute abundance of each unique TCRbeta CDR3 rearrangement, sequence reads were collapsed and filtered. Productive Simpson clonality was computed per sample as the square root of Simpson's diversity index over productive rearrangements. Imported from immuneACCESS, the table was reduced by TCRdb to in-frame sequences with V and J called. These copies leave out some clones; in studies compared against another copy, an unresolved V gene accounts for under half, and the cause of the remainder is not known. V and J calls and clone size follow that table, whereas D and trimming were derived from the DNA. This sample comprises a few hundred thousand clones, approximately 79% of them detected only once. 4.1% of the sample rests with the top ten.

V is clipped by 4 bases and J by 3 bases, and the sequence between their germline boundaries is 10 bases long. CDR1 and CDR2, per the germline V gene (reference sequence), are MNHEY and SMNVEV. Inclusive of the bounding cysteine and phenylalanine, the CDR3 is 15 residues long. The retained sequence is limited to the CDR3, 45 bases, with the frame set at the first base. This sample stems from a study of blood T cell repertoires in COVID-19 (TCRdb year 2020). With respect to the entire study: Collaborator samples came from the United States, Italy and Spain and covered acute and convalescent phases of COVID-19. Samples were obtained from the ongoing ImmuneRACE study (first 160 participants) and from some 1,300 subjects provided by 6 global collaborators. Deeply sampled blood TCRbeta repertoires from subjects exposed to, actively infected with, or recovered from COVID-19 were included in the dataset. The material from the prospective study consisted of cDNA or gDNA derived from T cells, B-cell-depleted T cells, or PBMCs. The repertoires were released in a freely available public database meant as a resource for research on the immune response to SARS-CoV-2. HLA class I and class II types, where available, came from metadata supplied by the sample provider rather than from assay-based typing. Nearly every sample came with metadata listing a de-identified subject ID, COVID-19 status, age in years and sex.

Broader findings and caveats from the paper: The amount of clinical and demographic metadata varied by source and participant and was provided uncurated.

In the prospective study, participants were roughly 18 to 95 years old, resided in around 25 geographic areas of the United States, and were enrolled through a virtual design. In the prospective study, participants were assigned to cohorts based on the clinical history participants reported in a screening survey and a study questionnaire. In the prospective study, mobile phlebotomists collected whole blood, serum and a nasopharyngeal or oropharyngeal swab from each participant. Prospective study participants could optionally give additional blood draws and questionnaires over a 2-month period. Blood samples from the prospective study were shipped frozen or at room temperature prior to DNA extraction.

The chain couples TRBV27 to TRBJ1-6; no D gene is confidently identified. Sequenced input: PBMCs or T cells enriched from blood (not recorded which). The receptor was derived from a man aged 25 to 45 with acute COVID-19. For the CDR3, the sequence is CASSSDSFYNSPLHF. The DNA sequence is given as TGTGCCAGCAGTTCCGATAGTTTCTATAATTCACCCCTCCACTTT.